This T cell receptor beta chain was observed in a study of blood T cells in healthy people across ages. The CDR3 is made up of 14 amino acids. Trimming removed 3 bases from V and 9 bases from J, with 12 bases in between. Concerning this clonotype: The target antigen is unknown.

Sample-barcoded 5' priming and a J-beta primer mix drove a second PCR of about 6 to 12 cycles. TCRdb ran MiXCR on the 5' RACE reads and lists one entry per CDR3 protein. This sample has about 680,000 distinct CDR3 sequences, with more than 40% found just once. Study-level results: Compared with aged donors, long-lived donors showed fewer expanded clones, suggesting selection. Researchers deemed the diversity estimates from one million T cells underestimates. A roughly linear age-dependent decrease characterized TCR beta diversity per million T cells. Percentage of naive T cells showed a strong correlation with TCR beta diversity.

The rearrangement joins TRBV12-3 or TRBV12-4 to TRBJ1-6; TRBD1 might be the D (6 bases). The sample consisted of blood. This TCR was recovered from a woman aged 60-75 years in good health. The CDR3 DNA reads as TGTGCCAGCAGTTTGGACAGTATAAGTTCACCCCTCCACTTT. Amino acid sequence: CASSLDSISSPLHF.